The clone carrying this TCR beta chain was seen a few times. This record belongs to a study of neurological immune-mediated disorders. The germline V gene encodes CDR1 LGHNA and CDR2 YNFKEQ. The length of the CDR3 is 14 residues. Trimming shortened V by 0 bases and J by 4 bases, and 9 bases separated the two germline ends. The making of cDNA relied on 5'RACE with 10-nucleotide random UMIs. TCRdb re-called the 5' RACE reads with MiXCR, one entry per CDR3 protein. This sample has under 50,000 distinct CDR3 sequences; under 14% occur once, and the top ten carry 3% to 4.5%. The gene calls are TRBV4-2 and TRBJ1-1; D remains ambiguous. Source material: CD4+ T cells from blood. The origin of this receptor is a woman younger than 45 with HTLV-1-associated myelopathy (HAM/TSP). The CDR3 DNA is TGTGCCAGCAGCCAAGAGAGAAGGATCACTGAAGCTTTCTTT. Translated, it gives CASSQERRITEAFF.